The clone carrying this TCR beta chain was seen just once. This entry belongs to a study of blood T cell repertoires in COVID-19. TCRdb keeps only in-frame clones here, not all; method: immunoSEQ multiplex PCR. The sample has 330,000 or so clones, around 90% seen once. The sample was PBMCs or T cells enriched from blood (not recorded which). The sequence derives from a woman between 25 and 40 years old who had recovered from COVID-19.

The CDR3 is CASSYSTPHSSGRASYEQYF. Here the CDR3 DNA reads TGTGCCAGCAGTTACTCGACCCCCCACTCTAGCGGGAGAGCGTCCTACGAGCAGTACTTC. The genes are TRBV6-2 or TRBV6-3 and TRBJ2-7; 10 positions match TRBD2. Germline trimming cut 0 bases from V and 1 base from J; bases unmatched to any gene: 15. Germline V gene lookup returns CDR1 MNHEY and CDR2 SVGEGT. This CDR3 spans 20 amino acids.